Only a few counts were recorded for the clone carrying this T cell receptor beta chain. Following extraction, RNA underwent reverse transcription to cDNA, which served as the sequencing template. Produced via immunoSEQ multiplex PCR; TCRdb's table is partial and in-frame only. The sample includes about 200,000 clones, approximately 53% seen only once; the top ten take around 5%. This sample is drawn from a study of CD8+ T cells in alopecia areata. The germline gives CDR1 SEHNR, CDR2 FQNEAQ (reference sequence). Between the trimmed V and J ends, which lost 5 bases and 0 bases, there was a span of 13 bases. The CDR3 has 16 residues.

The source is a human donor in good health. Source material: CD8+ T cells sorted from blood. V and J are TRBV7-9 and TRBJ2-2; no clear D gene. CDR3 loop: CASSKYPTTNTGELFF. In DNA, the CDR3 is TGTGCCAGCAGCAAATATCCTACGACGAACACCGGGGAGCTGTTTTTT.